The rows below give T cell receptor beta chains drawn from one sample of a study of Graves' ophthalmopathy and Graves' hyperthyroidism. TCRdb analysed the multiplex PCR reads with MiXCR anew, one entry per CDR3 protein. Altogether some 200,000 distinct CDR3 sequences are present, about 32% being singletons, with the ten largest covering approximately 9.6%. The specimen sequenced was peripheral blood. All receptors derive from a man aged 50 to 60 with Graves' ophthalmopathy. CDR3s include the opening cysteine and the closing phenylalanine or tryptophan. The D gene is left open where the match is weak. The size entry gives how often the clone was seen (once, few, many) or a class if it is expanded.

J gene,D gene,V gene,clone size,CDR3 DNA,CDR3 protein
TRBJ2-7,.,TRBV19,once,TGTGCCAGCAGCGTAGGTCCAGCGTTCTACGAGCAGTACTTC,CASSVGPAFYEQYF
TRBJ2-7,.,TRBV28,few,TGTGCCAGCAGTTTATCTACTAGTCGGCACGAGCAGTACTTC,CASSLSTSRHEQYF
TRBJ2-5,.,TRBV20-1,many,TGCAGTGCTTTAGTTAAAGGAGAGACCCAGTACTTC,CSALVKGETQYF
TRBJ1-1,TRBD1,TRBV7-9,many,TGTGCCAGCACCCCGATCGGACAGGGGGTTGATGAAGCTTTCTTT,CASTPIGQGVDEAFF
TRBJ2-7,TRBD1,TRBV20-1,many,TGCAGTGCTAGAGATAGGACAGGGGGTCGAAAAGAGCAGTACTTC,CSARDRTGGRKEQYF
TRBJ1-5,.,TRBV28,many,TGTGCCAGCAGCCTAGCAGGGTATCAGCCCCAGCATTTT,CASSLAGYQPQHF
TRBJ1-2,.,TRBV6-1,few,TGTGCCAGCAGTGAATCCGGCAGTTCCAACTATGGCTACACCTTC,CASSESGSSNYGYTF
TRBJ2-2,.,TRBV12-3/TRBV12-4,many,TGTGCCAGCAGTTTCTGGCTCGACACCGGGGAGCTGTTTTTT,CASSFWLDTGELFF
TRBJ2-5,TRBD2,TRBV12-3/TRBV12-4,many,TGTGCCAGCAGTTTAGGACTAGCGGGATTAGGAGAGACCCAGTACTTC,CASSLGLAGLGETQYF
TRBJ2-2,.,TRBV29-1,many,TGCAGCGTTGTACAGGGTGGTACCGGGGAGCTGTTTTTT,CSVVQGGTGELFF
TRBJ2-2,.,TRBV12-3/TRBV12-4,many,TGTGCCAGCAGTTTACCGACAGTCACCGGGGAGCTGTTTTTT,CASSLPTVTGELFF
TRBJ1-1,.,TRBV28,many,TGTGCCAGCAGCCTCACTCAGGAGCTCACTGAAGCTTTCTTT,CASSLTQELTEAFF